Following are 13 T cell receptor beta chains from one sample sequenced in a study of neurological immune-mediated disorders (dated by TCRdb to about 2019). Library generation was performed with 5' RACE. Data came from an Illumina HiSeq 2500. The raw public reads went through TCRdb reprocessing: fastp at Q25, MiXCR clone calling, in-frame beta chains kept. Rows are combined by CDR3 protein, so each entry shows the most common genes and DNA. This sample lists tens of thousands of distinct CDR3 sequences; just over 5% were detected once. Less than 2.5% of the sample is held by the ten biggest clonotypes. What was sequenced was PBMCs. These receptors were taken from a woman aged 25 to 39 with multiple sclerosis.

This clonotype was counted many times. This chain links TRBV5-5 with TRBJ2-1, with 7 bases that match TRBD1. This CDR3 is 17 amino acids long. The germline V gene has CDR1 SGHKS and CDR2 YYEKEE (reference sequence). V lost 4 bases to trimming and J lost 3 bases; unmatched junction nucleotides: 13. For the CDR3, the DNA is TGTGCCAGCAGCCAGGGACAGAGAGCGCCAGGCTACAATGAGCAGTTCTTC. Its protein is CASSQGQRAPGYNEQFF. The full variable domain, completed using reference TRBV5-5 and TRBJ2-1, is DAGVTQSPTHLIKTRGQQVTLRCSPISGHKSVSWYQQVLGQGPQFIFQYYEKEERGRGNFPDRFSARQFPNYSSELNVNALLLGDSALYLCASSQGQRAPGYNEQFFGPGTRLTVL.

The table lists this clonotype with a few counts. The chain recombines TRBV5-1 with TRBJ2-5; D might be TRBD2 (6 bases). The CDR3 length is 13 residues. The ends were cut back, 3 bases at V and 5 bases at J, with 11 bases in the middle. CDR1 and CDR2 (germline): SGHRS, YFSETQ. In DNA form, the CDR3 reads TGCGCCAGCAGCTCAACCCGGGGGGAGACCCAGTACTTC. Translation: CASSSTRGETQYF.

This clonotype was seen repeatedly, ten times or more. V and J are TRBV30 and TRBJ2-3, with a tentative D call TRBD2 (6 bases). Germline V gene lookup returns CDR1 GTSNPN and CDR2 SVGIG (reference sequence). This CDR3 contains 15 residues. V lost 0 bases to trimming and J lost 2 bases, with 12 bases between them. CDR3 coding DNA: TGTGCCTGGAGTGTAGGGACTCGTAACACAGATACGCAGTATTTT. It yields the protein CAWSVGTRNTDTQYF.

This clonotype was observed many times. The chain's CDR3 is CASSYTATGELFF. CDR3 nucleotide sequence: TGTGCCAGCAGTTACACTGCGACCGGGGAGCTGTTTTTT. This rearrangement joins TRBV6-5 to TRBJ2-2; no reliable D call. Trimming pared 2 bases from V and 5 bases from J, leaving 6 bases between. The germline CDR1 and CDR2 sequences are MNHEY and SVGAGI. This CDR3 contains 13 residues.

This clonotype has at least ten counts. The chain has TRBV20-1 and TRBJ2-1, with D possibly matching TRBD2 (5 bases). V gave up 0 bases and J gave up 9 bases, with 24 bases separating them. From germline, CDR1 is DFQATT and CDR2 SNEGSKA (reference sequence). CDR3 length: 17 amino acids. Written as DNA, the CDR3 is TGCAGTGCTAGAGATCTCTTAGCGAGACTATCAAATGTTGAGCAGTTCTTC. Protein: CSARDLLARLSNVEQFF.

This clonotype was found many times. The chain is built from TRBV5-1 and TRBJ2-2, with D possibly being TRBD2 (6 bases). The ends were cut back, 0 bases at V and 0 bases at J, with 18 bases in the middle. CDR1 is SGHRS and CDR2 is YFSETQ in the germline V gene. This CDR3 has 19 amino acids. The CDR3 nucleotides read TGCGCCAGCAGCTTGGCCCCTGTTGGGACTCAGCCGAACACCGGGGAGCTGTTTTTT. Protein product: CASSLAPVGTQPNTGELFF.

This clonotype was recorded at least ten times. V usage is TRBV14 and J usage is TRBJ2-2; D is unclear. Trimming left V 1 base short and J 7 bases short, with 7 bases between. This CDR3 contains 13 residues. The germline V gene encodes CDR1 SGHDN and CDR2 FVKESK. CDR3 loop: CASSQVPSGELFF. The CDR3 DNA is TGTGCCAGCAGCCAAGTCCCCAGCGGGGAGCTGTTTTTT.

This clonotype was detected many times. This chain connects TRBV28 to TRBJ2-7; 7 positions match TRBD1. Trimming removed 6 bases from V and 3 bases from J; junction bases left unmatched: 8. CDR1 MDHEN and CDR2 SYDVKM come from the germline V gene. The CDR3 loop spans 14 amino acids. The CDR3 protein is CASSPTGTDYEQYV. The CDR3 nucleotides read TGTGCCAGCAGCCCCACCGGGACAGACTACGAGCAGTACGTC.

Of note for this clonotype: A read error is possible here, since a much larger clone lies one base away. The chain joins TRBV12-3 or TRBV12-4 to TRBJ1-1; 7 nucleotides line up with TRBD1. The V and J ends lost 7 bases and 2 bases, in that order; junction bases with no gene match: 7. The CDR3 consists of 14 residues. The CDR3 DNA follows: TGTGCCAGCAACCCGACAGGGCCCAACACTGAAGCTTTCTTT. Protein product: CASNPTGPNTEAFF.

This clonotype was recorded many times. The V and J genes are TRBV12-3 or TRBV12-4 and TRBJ2-5; D may be TRBD2 (6 bases). CDR3 length: 15 residues. The ends were cut back, 6 bases at V and 1 base at J, with 15 bases in the middle. CDR3 amino acids: CASSLPIAVQETQYF. In DNA, the CDR3 is TGTGCCAGCAGCTTACCGATAGCGGTCCAAGAGACCCAGTACTTC.

This clonotype has more than one count but fewer than ten. This chain joins TRBV19 and TRBJ1-1; D gene uncertain. This CDR3 is built from 13 residues. V was clipped by 1 base and J by 1 base, with 4 bases between them. Germline loops: CDR1 LNHDA, CDR2 SQIVND (reference sequence). The CDR3 is CASSIGRNTEAFF. CDR3 bases: TGTGCCAGTAGTATAGGTCGGAACACTGAAGCTTTCTTT.

This clonotype occurred many times. The chain carries TRBV7-2 and TRBJ2-1; D might be TRBD2 (6 bases). Looked up from germline, CDR1 is SGHTA and CDR2 is FQGNSA. V dropped 1 base and J dropped 5 bases, with 12 bases sitting between them. The CDR3 runs to 15 residues. The CDR3 region has the DNA TGTGCCAGCAGCTTAGTTCCCGGGACTCACAATGAGCAGTTCTTC. Residues: CASSLVPGTHNEQFF.

This clonotype showed up many times. This sequence joins TRBV20-1 and TRBJ2-1; 8 bases match TRBD2. CDR1 and CDR2 (germline): DFQATT, SNEGSKA (reference sequence). This CDR3 is 16 amino acids long. V was pared by 6 bases and J by 2 bases, with 12 bases of the junction left unmatched. For the CDR3, the DNA is TGCAGTGCAGCGAGAACCGGGACTAGTGCCTACAATGAGCAGTTCTTC. Translation: CSAARTGTSAYNEQFF.